Listed below are T cell receptor beta chains from one sample, sequenced in a study of T cells in Graves' hyperthyroidism and ophthalmopathy. From the multiplex PCR reads, TCRdb called clonotypes with MiXCR, one entry per CDR3 protein. The sample records almost 250,000 distinct CDR3 sequences, almost 25% being singletons. The specimen sequenced was blood. Every receptor here comes from a woman between 40 and 50 years old with Graves' ophthalmopathy. CDR3s include the opening cysteine and the closing phenylalanine or tryptophan. The D gene is left open where the match is weak. Clone size is given for some rows only: seen once, a few or many times, or a class if the clone is expanded.

size: .
J: TRBJ1-5
V: TRBV11-2
length: 18
D: .
CDR3: CASSLMVAGTQINQPQHF
DNA: TGTGCCAGCAGCTTAATGGTCGCGGGGACCCAGATCAATCAGCCCCAGCATTTT

size: .
J: TRBJ1-2
V: TRBV12-3/TRBV12-4
length: 13
D: TRBD1
CDR3: CASRGQGGVGYTF
DNA: TGTGCCAGCAGGGGACAGGGGGGTGTTGGCTACACCTTC

size: .
J: TRBJ2-7
V: TRBV5-1
length: 16
D: TRBD2
CDR3: CASRAMGLAGAYEQYF
DNA: TGCGCCAGCAGAGCCATGGGACTAGCGGGAGCCTACGAGCAGTACTTC

size: many
J: TRBJ2-7
V: TRBV15
length: 13
D: .
CDR3: CATSRDVGYEQYF
DNA: TGTGCCACCAGCAGAGATGTAGGATACGAGCAGTACTTC

size: many
J: TRBJ1-5
V: TRBV28
length: 14
D: TRBD1
CDR3: CASSLLTGLQPQHF
DNA: TGTGCCAGCAGTTTATTGACAGGGCTACAGCCCCAGCATTTT

size: few
J: TRBJ1-2
V: TRBV5-1
length: 15
D: TRBD1
CDR3: CASSIDPGQIYGYTF
DNA: TGCGCCAGCAGCATAGACCCGGGACAGATCTATGGCTACACCTTC

size: many
J: TRBJ2-7
V: TRBV28
length: 12
D: TRBD2
CDR3: CASRAGGFEQYF
DNA: TGTGCCAGCAGGGCGGGAGGGTTCGAGCAGTACTTC

size: .
J: TRBJ2-7
V: TRBV20-1
length: 14
D: .
CDR3: CSATSAESSYEQYF
DNA: TGCAGTGCTACTAGCGCCGAGAGCTCCTACGAGCAGTACTTC

size: many
J: TRBJ2-3
V: TRBV18
length: 11
D: .
CDR3: CASSPSDTQYF
DNA: TGTGCCAGCTCACCGTCCGATACGCAGTATTTT

size: few
J: TRBJ1-2
V: TRBV6-1
length: 12
D: .
CDR3: CASRRYLYGYTF
DNA: TGTGCCAGCAGGAGGTATCTCTATGGCTACACCTTC

size: .
J: TRBJ2-7
V: TRBV11-2
length: 13
D: TRBD2
CDR3: CASSAVAGGEQYF
DNA: TGTGCCAGCAGCGCCGTAGCGGGGGGCGAGCAGTACTTC

size: few
J: TRBJ2-5
V: TRBV5-1
length: 15
D: TRBD2
CDR3: CASSLAGGRGETQYF
DNA: TGCGCCAGCAGCTTGGCCGGCGGGAGGGGAGAGACCCAGTACTTC

size: .
J: TRBJ2-5
V: TRBV6-2/TRBV6-3
length: 17
D: .
CDR3: CASSYSGHRVREETQYF
DNA: TGTGCCAGCAGTTACTCGGGGCACAGGGTGCGAGAAGAGACCCAGTACTTC

size: .
J: TRBJ2-7
V: TRBV6-5
length: 15
D: TRBD1
CDR3: CASSYVDRAYYEQYF
DNA: TGTGCCAGCAGTTACGTGGACAGGGCGTACTACGAGCAGTACTTC

size: many
J: TRBJ2-7
V: TRBV6-1
length: 16
D: .
CDR3: CASSEAGGGLGYEQYF
DNA: TGTGCCAGCAGTGAAGCGGGAGGCGGTCTTGGGTACGAGCAGTACTTC

size: many
J: TRBJ2-7
V: TRBV4-1
length: 19
D: TRBD2
CDR3: CASSQGGMIAGGPKDEQYF
DNA: TGCGCCAGCAGCCAAGGAGGGATGATAGCGGGAGGGCCCAAGGACGAGCAGTACTTC

size: .
J: TRBJ1-1
V: TRBV28
length: 15
D: .
CDR3: CASSLFSVRVTEAFF
DNA: TGTGCCAGCAGTTTATTCTCGGTGAGGGTCACTGAAGCTTTCTTT

size: many
J: TRBJ2-7
V: TRBV28
length: 14
D: TRBD1
CDR3: CASTTPTGPYEQYF
DNA: TGTGCCAGCACCACTCCGACAGGGCCCTACGAGCAGTACTTC

size: .
J: TRBJ2-7
V: TRBV5-1
length: 14
D: .
CDR3: CASSFTWGQYEQYF
DNA: TGCGCCAGCAGCTTTACTTGGGGCCAATACGAGCAGTACTTC

size: many
J: TRBJ2-4
V: TRBV4-1
length: 16
D: TRBD1
CDR3: CASSQEGQGARDIQYF
DNA: TGCGCCAGCAGCCAAGAGGGGCAGGGGGCGAGGGACATTCAGTACTTC

size: few
J: TRBJ1-1
V: TRBV6-1
length: 13
D: .
CDR3: CASKFAHSTEAFF
DNA: TGTGCCAGCAAATTCGCCCATAGCACTGAAGCTTTCTTT

size: .
J: TRBJ2-2
V: TRBV6-1
length: 15
D: .
CDR3: CASSPTERHTGELFF
DNA: TGTGCCAGCAGCCCTACGGAGCGGCACACCGGGGAGCTGTTTTTT

size: many
J: TRBJ1-2
V: TRBV19
length: 13
D: .
CDR3: CAAAAGRQRGYTF
DNA: TGTGCCGCCGCGGCCGGGCGGCAGCGGGGCTACACCTTC

size: .
J: TRBJ2-6
V: TRBV28
length: 17
D: TRBD1
CDR3: CASSRDREISGANVLTF
DNA: TGTGCCAGCAGTCGGGACAGGGAAATCTCTGGGGCCAACGTCCTGACTTTC

size: many
J: TRBJ2-2
V: TRBV6-1
length: 14
D: .
CDR3: CASRGDSSTGELFF
DNA: TGTGCCAGCCGGGGGGACAGCTCGACCGGGGAGCTGTTTTTT

size: many
J: TRBJ2-3
V: TRBV2
length: 15
D: .
CDR3: CASKDDRSSTDTQYF
DNA: TGTGCCAGCAAGGATGACAGGTCTAGCACAGATACGCAGTATTTT

size: .
J: TRBJ2-5
V: TRBV7-8
length: 16
D: TRBD1
CDR3: CASSLPRTGARETQYF
DNA: TGTGCCAGCAGCTTACCCCGCACAGGGGCCCGGGAGACCCAGTACTTC

size: many
J: TRBJ1-2
V: TRBV28
length: 12
D: TRBD1
CDR3: CAAYTGAAGYTF
DNA: TGTGCCGCCTACACAGGGGCAGCGGGCTACACCTTC

size: many
J: TRBJ2-2
V: TRBV6-5
length: 15
D: TRBD2
CDR3: CASTLTSGKAGELFF
DNA: TGTGCCAGCACTCTAACTAGCGGGAAGGCCGGGGAGCTGTTTTTT

size: many
J: TRBJ2-5
V: TRBV12-5
length: 12
D: .
CDR3: CASGGIGETQYF
DNA: TGTGCTAGTGGGGGAATAGGAGAGACCCAGTACTTC

size: .
J: TRBJ2-6
V: TRBV7-2
length: 15
D: .
CDR3: CARSPSVSGANVLTF
DNA: TGTGCCAGAAGCCCCTCCGTTTCTGGGGCCAACGTCCTGACTTTC

size: many
J: TRBJ1-5
V: TRBV6-5
length: 16
D: .
CDR3: CASGGRERDSNQPQHF
DNA: TGTGCCAGCGGGGGTCGAGAGAGGGATAGCAATCAGCCCCAGCATTTT

size: many
J: TRBJ2-2
V: TRBV6-1
length: 14
D: TRBD1
CDR3: CASSGGTDTGELFF
DNA: TGTGCCAGCAGTGGGGGGACAGACACCGGGGAGCTGTTTTTT

size: .
J: TRBJ1-2
V: TRBV12-3/TRBV12-4
length: 14
D: .
CDR3: CASSLIPPHNGYTF
DNA: TGTGCCAGCAGTTTAATCCCCCCACATAATGGCTACACCTTC

size: .
J: TRBJ2-2
V: TRBV9
length: 14
D: .
CDR3: CASSVGGNGGELFF
DNA: TGTGCCAGCAGCGTAGGCGGGAATGGCGGGGAGCTGTTTTTT

size: .
J: TRBJ1-2
V: TRBV27
length: 15
D: .
CDR3: CASSYAAGLSAGYTF
DNA: TGTGCCAGCAGTTACGCGGCCGGGTTATCGGCTGGCTACACCTTC

size: many
J: TRBJ1-1
V: TRBV28
length: 18
D: .
CDR3: CASSTTGQGSPGSTEAFF
DNA: TGTGCCAGCAGCACAACGGGGCAGGGAAGCCCGGGGAGCACTGAAGCTTTCTTT

size: once
J: TRBJ2-7
V: TRBV6-1
length: 15
D: .
CDR3: CASSEAWGAVYEQYF
DNA: TGTGCCAGCAGTGAAGCGTGGGGGGCGGTCTACGAGCAGTACTTC

size: many
J: TRBJ1-4
V: TRBV19
length: 14
D: .
CDR3: CASSAWTENEKLFF
DNA: TGTGCCAGTAGTGCGTGGACGGAAAATGAAAAACTGTTTTTT

size: many
J: TRBJ2-5
V: TRBV7-9
length: 16
D: TRBD2
CDR3: CASSRTSGRARETQYF
DNA: TGTGCCAGCAGCCGGACTAGCGGGAGGGCCCGGGAGACCCAGTACTTC

size: many
J: TRBJ1-2
V: TRBV6-2/TRBV6-3
length: 11
D: .
CDR3: CASTYEGGYTF
DNA: TGTGCCAGCACCTACGAAGGTGGCTACACCTTC

size: many
J: TRBJ1-2
V: TRBV28
length: 15
D: .
CDR3: CASRKLGGRDYGYTF
DNA: TGTGCCAGCAGAAAATTGGGGGGCAGAGACTATGGCTACACCTTC

size: many
J: TRBJ1-1
V: TRBV27
length: 13
D: .
CDR3: CASSLPGETEAFF
DNA: TGTGCCAGCAGTTTACCGGGGGAGACTGAAGCTTTCTTT

size: few
J: TRBJ2-5
V: TRBV12-3/TRBV12-4
length: 15
D: TRBD2
CDR3: CASSLMAGGPGTQYF
DNA: TGTGCCAGCAGTTTAATGGCGGGAGGGCCCGGGACCCAGTACTTC

size: many
J: TRBJ1-5
V: TRBV28
length: 14
D: .
CDR3: CASSSSEGNQPQHF
DNA: TGTGCCAGCAGTTCCTCAGAGGGCAATCAGCCCCAGCATTTT

size: many
J: TRBJ1-2
V: TRBV10-3
length: 12
D: .
CDR3: CAISESDFGYTF
DNA: TGTGCCATCAGTGAGTCCGACTTTGGCTACACCTTC

size: many
J: TRBJ2-5
V: TRBV30
length: 18
D: TRBD2
CDR3: CAWSSSRGGLANQETQYF
DNA: TGTGCCTGGAGTTCATCCCGGGGGGGACTAGCAAATCAAGAGACCCAGTACTTC

size: .
J: TRBJ1-2
V: TRBV2
length: 12
D: .
CDR3: CASSTQGGGYTF
DNA: TGTGCCAGCAGTACCCAAGGGGGAGGCTACACCTTC

size: few
J: TRBJ1-2
V: TRBV28
length: 14
D: .
CDR3: CASSLEAWTYGYTF
DNA: TGTGCCAGCAGTTTAGAGGCCTGGACGTATGGCTACACCTTC

size: many
J: TRBJ2-5
V: TRBV20-1
length: 12
D: .
CDR3: CSARQAEGTQYF
DNA: TGCAGTGCCAGGCAGGCAGAAGGGACCCAGTACTTC

size: many
J: TRBJ1-3
V: TRBV29-1
length: 14
D: .
CDR3: CSVVGNSAGNTIYF
DNA: TGCAGCGTTGTAGGGAATTCGGCTGGAAACACCATATATTTT

size: many
J: TRBJ1-2
V: TRBV5-1
length: 14
D: .
CDR3: CASSPSYSNYGYTF
DNA: TGCGCCAGCAGCCCCAGCTATTCTAACTATGGCTACACCTTC

size: few
J: TRBJ1-5
V: TRBV7-2
length: 13
D: .
CDR3: CASSLAGYQPQHF
DNA: TGTGCCAGCAGCTTAGCAGGGTATCAGCCCCAGCATTTT

size: .
J: TRBJ1-1
V: TRBV6-1
length: 13
D: .
CDR3: CASTGHPNTEAFF
DNA: TGTGCCAGTACGGGACATCCGAACACTGAAGCTTTCTTT

size: .
J: TRBJ2-3
V: TRBV4-1
length: 16
D: TRBD2
CDR3: CASSPRAGDSTDTQYF
DNA: TGCGCCAGCAGCCCCCGAGCGGGAGACTCCACAGATACGCAGTATTTT

size: .
J: TRBJ2-3
V: TRBV28
length: 11
D: .
CDR3: CASRGGNTQYF
DNA: TGTGCCAGCAGGGGCGGGAATACGCAGTATTTT

size: few
J: TRBJ2-2
V: TRBV19
length: 14
D: .
CDR3: CAISIWRSTGELFF
DNA: TGTGCTATTAGTATATGGCGCTCCACCGGGGAGCTGTTTTTT

size: many
J: TRBJ1-1
V: TRBV13
length: 15
D: .
CDR3: CASSLRYTMNTEAFF
DNA: TGTGCCAGCAGCCTCCGATACACTATGAACACTGAAGCTTTCTTT

size: .
J: TRBJ1-5
V: TRBV7-2
length: 15
D: .
CDR3: CASSSGVAGVQPQHF
DNA: TGTGCCAGCAGCTCAGGGGTGGCAGGGGTACAGCCCCAGCATTTT

size: many
J: TRBJ2-5
V: TRBV6-5
length: 12
D: .
CDR3: CASSYPGETQYF
DNA: TGTGCCAGCAGTTACCCCGGAGAGACCCAGTACTTC